The clone carrying this T cell receptor (beta chain) was seen once. The CDR3 contains 14 residues. Per the germline V gene, CDR1 is SNHLY and CDR2 is FYNNEI. Trimming shortened V by 7 bases and J by 0 bases, and 11 bases separated the two germline ends. These data come from a study of blood T cell repertoires in COVID-19. As for the study in general: Acute and convalescent COVID-19 samples came from the United States, Italy and Spain.

Data came from immunoSEQ multiplex PCR; TCRdb stores just in-frame clones and leaves some out. The sample shows about 190,000 clones, 84% of them seen only once. Those enrolled, adults aged roughly 18 to 89 years, came from some 23 US areas. Clinical histories supplied by participants themselves formed the basis of cohort assignment. Exposed participants encountered a COVID-19 case during the 2 weeks preceding study entry. This TCR derives from a woman in her twenties or thirties who had been exposed to COVID-19. This sequence joins TRBV2 and TRBJ2-3, with unresolved D. The sequenced material came from PBMCs or T cells enriched from blood (not recorded which). The CDR3 protein is CASIGSSSTDTQYF. Written as DNA, the CDR3 is TGTGCCAGCATTGGCAGTTCTAGCACAGATACGCAGTATTTT.